Listed here is a single T cell receptor beta chain. The antigen is unknown. Other DNA variants within this sample encode the same CDR3. The germline V gene encodes CDR1 LGHNA and CDR2 YSLEER. V gave up 1 base and J gave up 2 bases, with 11 bases separating them. This CDR3 spans 15 amino acids. Alongside CTLA-4 blockade with ipilimumab, patients with chemo-refractory metastatic non-small-cell lung cancer received focal radiation. Profiling relied on immunoSEQ multiplex PCR, and the TCRdb table lists in-frame clones only, not all of them. The sample holds 56,000 or so clones, 65% to 80% seen once. The data were obtained in a study of radiotherapy plus CTLA-4 blockade in lung cancer. Points from the study as a whole: Following radiotherapy plus ipilimumab, tumor-derived TCR clones expanded in the blood.

V and J are TRBV4-3 and TRBJ2-5; D is possibly TRBD1 (5 bases). This receptor was obtained from a human donor with non-small cell lung cancer who had a complete response to radiotherapy plus ipilimumab. This specimen consisted of peripheral blood, obtained from a patient treated with radiotherapy plus ipilimumab. CDR3 nucleotide sequence: TGCGCCAGCAGCCAAGGGCAGGGTGGGCAAGAGACCCAGTACTTC. This codes for CASSQGQGGQETQYF.